This T cell receptor beta chain appears in the sequencing data of a study of cytomegalovirus exposure and HLA in healthy donors. Study outcomes and limitations: For TCR beta chains, V- and J-gene trimming was later linked to a missense DCLRE1C variant. Among CMV-associated TCR beta chains, most appeared HLA-restricted in a later analysis. 164 TCR beta chains were listed as cytomegalovirus-associated.

Primers for the PCR totalled 60 Vbeta and 13 Jbeta. Under the authors' procedure: Per a later analysis, the number of unique TCR beta chains was roughly 83 million, of which about 11 million were shared. Libraries were prepared by immunoSEQ multiplex PCR; TCRdb keeps only in-frame clonotypes and omits some of them. The V and J calls and clone size come from that table; D and trimming were worked out from the DNA. The table records 110,000 to 150,000 clones, about 77% of them present only once. A word on this clone: Its specificity is unknown.

The germline CDR1 and CDR2 sequences are LNHDA and SQIVND (reference sequence). The CDR3 is made up of 15 amino acids. Losses at the gene ends were 4 bases for V and 6 bases for J; bases not matched to a gene: 1. This sequence originates from a male donor in good health and CMV-seronegative. Material: PBMCs. The chain combines TRBV19 with TRBJ2-2; 14 nucleotides agree with TRBD2. CDR3 in amino acids: CASSTTSGGAGELFF. CDR3 coding DNA: TGTGCCAGTAGTACGACTAGCGGGGGGGCCGGGGAGCTGTTTTTT.